Listed below are T cell receptor beta chains from one sample, sequenced in a study of T cell changes during pregnancy in multiple sclerosis. Here immunoSEQ multiplex PCR was the method, and the copy in TCRdb shows in-frame clones only, minus some. This sample has some 60,000 clones; less than 95% occur once, and the top ten carry around 2%. The sequencing used peripheral blood, collected in the first trimester of pregnancy. The receptors derive from a female donor in good health, enrolled as a control in a pregnancy study. CDR3s include the opening cysteine and the closing phenylalanine or tryptophan. A D gene is named only where the DNA matches it firmly. The size entry is marked missing in some rows and otherwise reads once, few, many or a size class.

DNA: TGTGCCAGTAGACCCCTGGGGTCAGGGGAAAACACCATATATTTT; CDR3: CASRPLGSGENTIYF; length: 15; V: TRBV19; J: TRBJ1-3; size: once; D: NA
DNA: TGTGCCGCGCGGGAGGCGGGGGAAAGCACAGATACGCAGTATTTT; CDR3: CAAREAGESTDTQYF; length: 15; V: TRBV15; J: TRBJ2-3; size: NA; D: TRBD2
DNA: TGTGCCAGCAGTTCAGGGGAATATGGCTACACCTTC; CDR3: CASSSGEYGYTF; length: 12; V: TRBV6-6; J: TRBJ1-2; size: few; D: NA
DNA: TGTGCCAGCAGCTTGGAACAGGACAGGTTCTACGAGCAGTACTTC; CDR3: CASSLEQDRFYEQYF; length: 15; V: TRBV5-5; J: TRBJ2-7; size: NA; D: TRBD1
DNA: TGTGCCAGCAGTTACCCCGCAGCGGGAGGTACAGATACGCAGTATTTT; CDR3: CASSYPAAGGTDTQYF; length: 16; V: TRBV6-5; J: TRBJ2-3; size: NA; D: TRBD2
DNA: TGTGCTAGCAGCTTAGGTTCCAGGGGCAGCACAGATACGCAGTATTTT; CDR3: CASSLGSRGSTDTQYF; length: 16; V: TRBV7-7; J: TRBJ2-3; size: NA; D: NA
DNA: TGTGCCAGCACCATGGGGTCCGGGACAACTTTATCCTACGAGCAGTACTTC; CDR3: CASTMGSGTTLSYEQYF; length: 17; V: TRBV5-4; J: TRBJ2-7; size: NA; D: NA
DNA: TGCGCCAGCAGCTTTGGACAGATCAACACTGAAGCTTTCTTT; CDR3: CASSFGQINTEAFF; length: 14; V: TRBV5-1; J: TRBJ1-1; size: NA; D: NA
DNA: TGTGCCAGCAGCTTCCGGGATCGCACAGATACGCAGTATTTT; CDR3: CASSFRDRTDTQYF; length: 14; V: TRBV7-8; J: TRBJ2-3; size: NA; D: NA
DNA: TGTGCCACCAGCAGAGATCCAGGTTCCTACGAGCAGTACTTC; CDR3: CATSRDPGSYEQYF; length: 14; V: TRBV15; J: TRBJ2-7; size: NA; D: NA
DNA: TGCGCCAGCAGGTTTGGGCGGGATGGGGATACGCAGTATTTT; CDR3: CASRFGRDGDTQYF; length: 14; V: TRBV5-1; J: TRBJ2-3; size: NA; D: NA
DNA: TGTGCCAGCAGTGTATCAGGGTACGGCTACACCTTC; CDR3: CASSVSGYGYTF; length: 12; V: TRBV6-1; J: TRBJ1-2; size: NA; D: NA
DNA: TGTGCCAGCAGTGAAATAGCGGGAGAATCTGAGGAGCTGTTTTTT; CDR3: CASSEIAGESEELFF; length: 15; V: TRBV6-1; J: TRBJ2-2; size: NA; D: TRBD2
DNA: TGTGCCAGCAGTTTAGATACTAGCGGGACCTACAACGAGCAGTTCTTC; CDR3: CASSLDTSGTYNEQFF; length: 16; V: TRBV28; J: TRBJ2-1; size: NA; D: TRBD2
DNA: TGTGCCAGTAGTATGGGGCTAGCCTACGAGCAGTACTTC; CDR3: CASSMGLAYEQYF; length: 13; V: TRBV19; J: TRBJ2-7; size: once; D: NA
DNA: TGTGCCAGTAGTGGTTCCGGGACTAGCGGGAGGAATGAGCAGTTCTTC; CDR3: CASSGSGTSGRNEQFF; length: 16; V: TRBV19; J: TRBJ2-1; size: NA; D: TRBD2
DNA: TGTGCCAGCAGCTTCGCGGAGAACACTGAAGCTTTCTTT; CDR3: CASSFAENTEAFF; length: 13; V: TRBV7-3; J: TRBJ1-1; size: NA; D: NA
DNA: TGTGCCAGCAGTTTATCTGCGAGGGCCACCGGAGAGCAGTTCTTC; CDR3: CASSLSARATGEQFF; length: 15; V: TRBV27; J: TRBJ2-1; size: NA; D: NA
DNA: TGTGCCAGCAGCTCAGAGGGAGTCCCCCTCGAGCAGTACTTC; CDR3: CASSSEGVPLEQYF; length: 14; V: TRBV7-9; J: TRBJ2-7; size: NA; D: NA
DNA: TGTGCCAGCAGCTTATGGACAGGGAGGCGACTGGAGCAGTACTTC; CDR3: CASSLWTGRRLEQYF; length: 15; V: TRBV7-9; J: TRBJ2-7; size: NA; D: TRBD1
DNA: TGCGCCAGCAGCTCAGGACAGTCGGCTGGAAACACCATATATTTT; CDR3: CASSSGQSAGNTIYF; length: 15; V: TRBV5-1; J: TRBJ1-3; size: NA; D: NA
DNA: TGTGCCAGCAGTTACGGCGGGGTACAAGAGACCCAGTACTTC; CDR3: CASSYGGVQETQYF; length: 14; V: TRBV6-5; J: TRBJ2-5; size: NA; D: NA
DNA: TGTGCCACCTCTAGCGGGGACCTGGAGACCCAGTACTTC; CDR3: CATSSGDLETQYF; length: 13; V: TRBV6-1; J: TRBJ2-5; size: NA; D: TRBD2
DNA: TGTGCCAGCAGTGCGTATCTCACAGATACGCAGTATTTT; CDR3: CASSAYLTDTQYF; length: 13; V: TRBV2; J: TRBJ2-3; size: NA; D: NA
DNA: TGTGCCAGCAGCTTAGCCGGGGGAGAAACTAATGAAAAACTGTTTTTT; CDR3: CASSLAGGETNEKLFF; length: 16; V: TRBV11-2; J: TRBJ1-4; size: NA; D: NA
DNA: TGCGCCAGCAGCCTTATGGGGGGTCTAGACACTGAAGCTTTCTTT; CDR3: CASSLMGGLDTEAFF; length: 15; V: TRBV4-1; J: TRBJ1-1; size: NA; D: NA
DNA: TGTGCCAGCAGCTTTGACAGGTCCTACGAGCAGTACTTC; CDR3: CASSFDRSYEQYF; length: 13; V: TRBV7-9; J: TRBJ2-7; size: NA; D: NA
DNA: TGTGCCAGCAGCAAAGTCGTGGGGGAGCTGTTTTTT; CDR3: CASSKVVGELFF; length: 12; V: TRBV21-1; J: TRBJ2-2; size: NA; D: NA
DNA: TGTGCCAGCAAAAGGGACTCTGAAGCTTTCTTT; CDR3: CASKRDSEAFF; length: 11; V: TRBV7-9; J: TRBJ1-1; size: NA; D: NA
DNA: TGCGCCAGCAGCCAAGTCTCAGGGTCTGCCACTGAAGCTTTCTTT; CDR3: CASSQVSGSATEAFF; length: 15; V: TRBV4-1; J: TRBJ1-1; size: NA; D: NA
DNA: TGTGCCAGCAGCGCTCCGTTCGGGGAGGACCAAGAGACCCAGTACTTC; CDR3: CASSAPFGEDQETQYF; length: 16; V: TRBV28; J: TRBJ2-5; size: NA; D: NA
DNA: TGTGCCAGTAGCCAACGGGATCAAGAGACCCAGTACTTC; CDR3: CASSQRDQETQYF; length: 13; V: TRBV19; J: TRBJ2-5; size: NA; D: NA
DNA: TGTGCCAGCAGCTCCGGGACTAGAAACACAGATACGCAGTATTTT; CDR3: CASSSGTRNTDTQYF; length: 15; V: TRBV7-2; J: TRBJ2-3; size: NA; D: TRBD2
DNA: TGTGCCAGTATGAGCGGATACCAAGAGACCCAGTACTTC; CDR3: CASMSGYQETQYF; length: 13; V: TRBV2; J: TRBJ2-5; size: NA; D: NA
DNA: TGTGCCAGCAGCCCTGGGACTAGCGGGGAATACACAGATACGCAGTATTTT; CDR3: CASSPGTSGEYTDTQYF; length: 17; V: TRBV7-2; J: TRBJ2-3; size: NA; D: TRBD2
DNA: TGTGCCAGCAGCGTAATGCCGGGACATTTATCCTACAATGAGCAGTTCTTC; CDR3: CASSVMPGHLSYNEQFF; length: 17; V: TRBV9; J: TRBJ2-1; size: NA; D: NA
DNA: TGTGCCAGTAGTATCTCGGGGGGGCAAAACACTGAAGCTTTCTTT; CDR3: CASSISGGQNTEAFF; length: 15; V: TRBV19; J: TRBJ1-1; size: NA; D: NA
DNA: TGTGCCAGCAGCCCGGACACCTACGAGCAGTACTTC; CDR3: CASSPDTYEQYF; length: 12; V: TRBV7-9; J: TRBJ2-7; size: NA; D: NA
DNA: TGTGCCAGCAGTTACTCGGGACTAGGTTTCTCCGGGGAGCTGTTTTTT; CDR3: CASSYSGLGFSGELFF; length: 16; V: TRBV6-6; J: TRBJ2-2; size: NA; D: TRBD2
DNA: TGCGCCAGCAGCGATGGGACAGGGGTGTACGAGCAGTACTTC; CDR3: CASSDGTGVYEQYF; length: 14; V: TRBV5-1; J: TRBJ2-7; size: NA; D: TRBD1
DNA: TGTGCCAGCAGCTGGCAGGGTCTTGATGAGCAGTTCTTC; CDR3: CASSWQGLDEQFF; length: 13; V: TRBV7-9; J: TRBJ2-1; size: NA; D: NA
DNA: TGCGCCAGCAGCTTGGGAGGTAGTACAACTAATGAAAAACTGTTTTTT; CDR3: CASSLGGSTTNEKLFF; length: 16; V: TRBV5-1; J: TRBJ1-4; size: NA; D: NA
DNA: TGTGCCAGCAGTTTAGAGAAGCCGGGACCCCAGCATTTT; CDR3: CASSLEKPGPQHF; length: 13; V: TRBV6-5; J: TRBJ1-5; size: few; D: NA
DNA: TGTGCTAGCAGCTTAGGGGCTGGTGAAGAGACCCAGTACTTC; CDR3: CASSLGAGEETQYF; length: 14; V: TRBV7-7; J: TRBJ2-5; size: NA; D: NA
DNA: TGTGCCAGCAGCTCAGTAGGGCTAGCGGTCCTCTACAATGAGCAGTTCTTC; CDR3: CASSSVGLAVLYNEQFF; length: 17; V: TRBV13; J: TRBJ2-1; size: NA; D: TRBD2
DNA: TGTGCCTGGAGTGTCGCTAGCGGGGGTTGGACAGATACGCAGTATTTT; CDR3: CAWSVASGGWTDTQYF; length: 16; V: TRBV30; J: TRBJ2-3; size: NA; D: TRBD2
DNA: TGTGCCAGCGGGAGTGCTAGCACAGATACGCAGTATTTT; CDR3: CASGSASTDTQYF; length: 13; V: TRBV6-5; J: TRBJ2-3; size: NA; D: NA
DNA: TGCGCCAGCAGCGGCGGGCTAGCGGGGATAGGTGAGACCCAGTACTTC; CDR3: CASSGGLAGIGETQYF; length: 16; V: TRBV5-1; J: TRBJ2-5; size: NA; D: TRBD2
DNA: TGTGCCAGTAGCGAGAGTGACTATGGCTACACCTTC; CDR3: CASSESDYGYTF; length: 12; V: TRBV19; J: TRBJ1-2; size: few; D: NA
DNA: TGTGCCAGCCCAGGGACTGAAGCTTTCTTT; CDR3: CASPGTEAFF; length: 10; V: TRBV27; J: TRBJ1-1; size: NA; D: NA
DNA: TGTGCCAGCAGTTTGGGGCCAAGCAATGAGCAGTTCTTC; CDR3: CASSLGPSNEQFF; length: 13; V: TRBV28; J: TRBJ2-1; size: NA; D: NA